The source of this T cell receptor beta chain is a study of blood T cell repertoires in COVID-19. Turning to the study itself: Acute-phase and convalescent COVID-19 samples originated in the United States, Italy and Spain. PBMCs, B-cell-depleted T cells, or T cells provided the cDNA or gDNA that made up the material.

Germline values: CDR1 MDHEN, CDR2 SYDVKM. V lost 5 bases, J lost 0 bases, and 11 bases lay in between. The CDR3 loop spans 16 amino acids. Only in-frame clones appear in the TCRdb table, and some are missing; sequencing was by immunoSEQ multiplex PCR. The sample has about 72,000 clones, roughly 90% seen once. The material sequenced was peripheral blood. The sequence was obtained from a man in his thirties or forties with acute or convalescent COVID-19. This chain connects TRBV28 to TRBJ2-6; D remains unclear. The CDR3 loop reads CASSLTTFSGANVLTF. DNA of the CDR3: TGTGCCAGCAGTCTCACAACCTTCTCTGGGGCCAACGTCCTGACTTTC.